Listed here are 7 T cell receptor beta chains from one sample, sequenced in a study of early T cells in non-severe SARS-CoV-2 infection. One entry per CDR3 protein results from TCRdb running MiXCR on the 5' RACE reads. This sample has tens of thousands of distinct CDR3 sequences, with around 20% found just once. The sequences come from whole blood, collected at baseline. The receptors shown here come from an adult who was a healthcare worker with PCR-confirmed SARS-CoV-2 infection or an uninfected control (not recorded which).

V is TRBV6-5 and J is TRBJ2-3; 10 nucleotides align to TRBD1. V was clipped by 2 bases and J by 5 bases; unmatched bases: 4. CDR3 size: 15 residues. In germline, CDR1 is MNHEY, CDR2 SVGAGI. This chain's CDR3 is CASSYGGQGKDTQYF. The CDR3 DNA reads TGTGCCAGCAGTTACGGGGGACAGGGGAAAGATACGCAGTATTTT.

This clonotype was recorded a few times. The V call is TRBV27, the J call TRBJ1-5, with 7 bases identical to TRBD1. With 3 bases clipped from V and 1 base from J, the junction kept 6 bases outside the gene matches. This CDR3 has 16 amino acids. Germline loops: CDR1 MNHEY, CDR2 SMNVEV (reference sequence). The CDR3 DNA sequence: TGTGCCAGCAGTTTGACAGGGCCATCGAGCAATCAGCCCCAGCATTTT. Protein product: CASSLTGPSSNQPQHF.

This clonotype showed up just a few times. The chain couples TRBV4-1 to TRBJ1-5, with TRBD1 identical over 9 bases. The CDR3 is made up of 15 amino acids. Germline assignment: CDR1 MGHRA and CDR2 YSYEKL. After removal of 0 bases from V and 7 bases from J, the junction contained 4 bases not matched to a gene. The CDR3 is CASSQEGQGIQPQHF. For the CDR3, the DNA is TGCGCCAGCAGCCAAGAAGGACAGGGGATCCAGCCCCAGCATTTT.

The CDR3 spells CASMAGSYVGYTF. CDR3 DNA sequence: TGTGCCAGCATGGCCGGCAGTTACGTGGGCTACACCTTC. The rearrangement links TRBV6-6 to TRBJ1-2; D gene unclear. The CDR3 extends over 13 amino acids. Trimming took 7 bases from V and 8 from J, leaving 17 bases between them. Germline V CDR1 and CDR2: MNHNY, SVGAGI (reference sequence).

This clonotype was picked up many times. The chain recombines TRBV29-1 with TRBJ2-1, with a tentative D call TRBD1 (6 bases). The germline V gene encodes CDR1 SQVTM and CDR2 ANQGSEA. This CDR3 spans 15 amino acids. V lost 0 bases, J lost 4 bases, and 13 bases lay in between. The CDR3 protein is CSVEDLGTPYNEQFF. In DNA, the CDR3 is TGCAGCGTTGAAGATCTCGGGACACCTTACAATGAGCAGTTCTTC.

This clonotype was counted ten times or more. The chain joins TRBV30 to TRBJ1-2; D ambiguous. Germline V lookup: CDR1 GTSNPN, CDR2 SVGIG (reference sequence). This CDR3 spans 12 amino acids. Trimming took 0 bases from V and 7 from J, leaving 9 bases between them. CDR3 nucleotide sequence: TGTGCCTGGAGTGTAAATTCGGGTGGCTACACCTTC. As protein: CAWSVNSGGYTF.

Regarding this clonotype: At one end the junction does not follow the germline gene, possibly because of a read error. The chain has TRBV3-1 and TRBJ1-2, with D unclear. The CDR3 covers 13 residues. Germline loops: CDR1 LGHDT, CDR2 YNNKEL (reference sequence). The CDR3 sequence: CAGSQDENYGYTF. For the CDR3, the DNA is TGTGCCGGCAGCCAAGATGAGAACTATGGCTACACCTTC. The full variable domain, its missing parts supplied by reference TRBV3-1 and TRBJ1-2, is DTAVSQTPKYLVTQMGNDKSIKCEQNLGHDTMYWYKQDSKKFLKIMFSYNNKELIINETVPNRFSPKSPDKAHLNLHINSLELGDSAVYFCAGSQDENYGYTFGSGTRLTVV.